The clone carrying this T cell receptor beta chain was observed at least ten times. This record comes from a study of HIV-infected patients and healthy controls. CDR3 size: 14 residues. Trimming at V came to 6 bases and at J to 10 bases, leaving 9 bases not matched to a gene. Germline-derived CDR1 and CDR2 are MDHEN and SYDVKM. Around 530 ng RNA was reverse transcribed with alpha and beta constant-region primers. Using multiplexing indices, alpha and beta chain libraries were generated apart by chain-specific third strand synthesis. TCRdb re-analysed the 5' RACE reads in MiXCR, keeping a single row per CDR3 protein. The profile shows roughly 9,100 distinct CDR3 sequences, approximately 5.3% of them singletons. The repertoire came from unfractionated whole blood and reflected all unsorted peripheral T cells.

The chain employs TRBV28 and TRBJ2-1; TRBD2 agrees at 10 bases. The TCR comes from an adult in good health. The sample consisted of blood. CDR3 amino acids: CASRPLAGAREQFF. CDR3 nucleotide sequence: TGTGCCAGCAGACCCCTAGCGGGGGCGAGGGAGCAGTTCTTC.